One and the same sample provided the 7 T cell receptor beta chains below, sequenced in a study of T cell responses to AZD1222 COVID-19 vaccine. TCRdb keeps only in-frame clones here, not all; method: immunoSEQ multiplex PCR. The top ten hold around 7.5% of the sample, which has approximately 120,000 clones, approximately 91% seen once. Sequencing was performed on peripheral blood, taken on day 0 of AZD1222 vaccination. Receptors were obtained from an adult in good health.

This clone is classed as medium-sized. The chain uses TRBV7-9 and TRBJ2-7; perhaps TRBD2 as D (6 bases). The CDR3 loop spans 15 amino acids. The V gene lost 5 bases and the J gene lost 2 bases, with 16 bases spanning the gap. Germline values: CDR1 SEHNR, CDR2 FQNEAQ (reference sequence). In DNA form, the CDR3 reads TGTGCCAGCAGCCTACCTCTCGCGGGGCCCTACGAGCAGTACTTC. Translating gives CASSLPLAGPYEQYF.

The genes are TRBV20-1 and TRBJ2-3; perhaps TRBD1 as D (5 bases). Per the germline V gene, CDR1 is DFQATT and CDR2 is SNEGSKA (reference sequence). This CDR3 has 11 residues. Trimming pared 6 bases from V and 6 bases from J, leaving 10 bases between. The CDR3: CSAVPGDTQYF. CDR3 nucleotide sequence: TGCAGTGCCGTACCAGGGGATACGCAGTATTTT.

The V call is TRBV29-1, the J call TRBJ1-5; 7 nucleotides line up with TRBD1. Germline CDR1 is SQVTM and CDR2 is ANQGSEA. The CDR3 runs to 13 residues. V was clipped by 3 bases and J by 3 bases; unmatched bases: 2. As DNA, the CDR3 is TGCAGCGTTGAGACAGGGACCAATCAGCCCCAGCATTTT. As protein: CSVETGTNQPQHF.

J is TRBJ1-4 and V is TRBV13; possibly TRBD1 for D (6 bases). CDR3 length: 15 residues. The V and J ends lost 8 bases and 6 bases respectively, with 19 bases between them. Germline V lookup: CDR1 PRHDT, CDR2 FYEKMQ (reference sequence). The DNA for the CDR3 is TGTGCCAGCCAACTAGGCGGGGAGGGGGATGAAAAACTGTTTTTT. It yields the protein CASQLGGEGDEKLFF.

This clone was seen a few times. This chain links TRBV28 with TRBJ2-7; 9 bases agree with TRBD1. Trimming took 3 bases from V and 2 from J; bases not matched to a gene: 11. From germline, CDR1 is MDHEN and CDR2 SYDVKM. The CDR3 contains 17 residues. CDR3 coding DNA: TGTGCCAGCAGTTTGGGGTTCTCGGGGACAGGGACCTACGAGCAGTACTTC. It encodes CASSLGFSGTGTYEQYF.

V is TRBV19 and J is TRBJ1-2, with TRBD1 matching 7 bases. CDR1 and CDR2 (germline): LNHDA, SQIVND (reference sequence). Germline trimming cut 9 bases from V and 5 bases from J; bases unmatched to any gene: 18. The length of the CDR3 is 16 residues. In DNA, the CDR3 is TGTGCCAGCCGCAGACGAACCGGGACAGAGTCTTATGGCTACACCTTC. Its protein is CASRRRTGTESYGYTF.

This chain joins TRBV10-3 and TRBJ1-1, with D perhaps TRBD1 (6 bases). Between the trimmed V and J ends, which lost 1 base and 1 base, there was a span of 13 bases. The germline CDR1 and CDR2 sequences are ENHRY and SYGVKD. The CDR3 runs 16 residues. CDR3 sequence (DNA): TGTGCCATCAGTGAGTTTGCAGGGGCGACGAACACTGAAGCTTTCTTT. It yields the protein CAISEFAGATNTEAFF.